This TCR beta chain was sequenced for a study of beta chain features in type 1 diabetes. Whole-study context: Healthy donors, compared against patients, showed similar age, gender and cell yields. There were 107,917,701 sorted cells examined across all samples.

Germline-derived CDR1 and CDR2 are ENHRY and SYGVKD. This CDR3 has 15 amino acids. The J segment lost 10 bases and the V segment lost 6 bases, leaving 13 bases of the junction unmatched. This clone has just a few counts. Sequenced material consisted of expressed TCRB transcripts (all of the isolated RNA was reverse transcribed). Method: immunoSEQ multiplex PCR; TCRdb's copy keeps in-frame clones and lacks some. The repertoire consists of 70,000 to 90,000 clones, with around a third occurring once and the leading ten covering approximately 0.45%. This TCR was recovered from a woman under 30 in good health. What was sequenced was stem cell memory CD4+ T cells from blood. This chain links TRBV10-3 with TRBJ2-1, with 9 positions matching TRBD2. The CDR3 DNA sequence: TGTGCCATCAGGCCCAATAGCGGGAGCCTGAGCGAGCAGTTCTTC. This encodes CAIRPNSGSLSEQFF.